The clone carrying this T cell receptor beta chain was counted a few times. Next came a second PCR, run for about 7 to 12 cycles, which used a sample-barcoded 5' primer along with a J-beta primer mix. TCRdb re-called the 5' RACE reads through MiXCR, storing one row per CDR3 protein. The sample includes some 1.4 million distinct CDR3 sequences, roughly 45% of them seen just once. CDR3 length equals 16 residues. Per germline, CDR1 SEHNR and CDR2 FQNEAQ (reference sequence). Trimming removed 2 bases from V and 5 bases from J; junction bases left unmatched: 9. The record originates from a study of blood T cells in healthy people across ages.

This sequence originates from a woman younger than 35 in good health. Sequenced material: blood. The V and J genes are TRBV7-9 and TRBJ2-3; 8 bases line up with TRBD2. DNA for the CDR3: TGTGCCAGCAGCTTATATTCGGGGGGGTCGGGAGATACGCAGTATTTT. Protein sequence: CASSLYSGGSGDTQYF. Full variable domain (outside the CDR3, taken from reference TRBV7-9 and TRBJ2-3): DTGVSQNPRHKITKRGQNVTFRCDPISEHNRLYWYRQTLGQGPEFLTYFQNEAQLEKSRLLSDRFSAERPKGSFSTLEIQRTEQGDSAMYLCASSLYSGGSGDTQYFGPGTRLTVL.